This T cell receptor (beta chain) is drawn from a study of cytomegalovirus exposure and HLA in healthy donors (dated by TCRdb to about 2017). For context, the study as a whole: An earlier analysis of roughly 610 of the donors reported 276 Gb of sequence data and about 120 million unique TCR beta sequences obtained from 150 million to 200 million T cells. A later genetic analysis used genome-wide SNP genotypes for about 60% of the roughly 700 donors, treating that subset as a discovery cohort. Both class I and class II loci were covered by HLA typing, at four-digit resolution. High-throughput TCR immunosequencing, statistical association of individual TCRs with disease status, and machine learning were combined to predict cytomegalovirus infection status. Approximately 300 gigabases of sequencing data and approximately 91 million unique TCR sequences made up an early release that covered several hundred HLA-typed donors. The study profiled the T cell repertoires of around 700 subjects by immunosequencing and related them to cytomegalovirus serostatus. Rather than using new phenotypic data, the later analysis identified candidate immune exposures from TCR beta sequences and from how often those sequences occurred across donors. Of the approximately 400 genotyped donors, over 80% were placed in the genetic ancestry cluster associated with self-reported Caucasian donors. Among around 400 genotyped donors of the cohort, an average of approximately 200,000 unique TCR beta nucleotide sequences was sequenced per donor, of which 15% to 20% were non-productive. The number of donors typed differed by locus, with roughly 629-640 for A, B, C, DRB1 and DQB1, approximately 500 for DQA1, approximately 570 for DPA1, and about 450 for DPB1. In an earlier analysis of over 550 of the donors, high-throughput TCR beta sequencing was used to judge whether each TCR beta V gene segment behaved as functional or pseudogenic. Several DR-DQ haplotypes were handled as single units for association and clustering, since linkage in the cohort was strong. Donor age, sex, ethnicity and CMV serostatus were compiled alongside the repertoire data. All discovery cohort repertoires had been generated using a single sequencing platform. Along with the roughly 610-subject first cohort, a separate validation cohort of some 130 different subjects was used. The study aimed to test whether cataloging public T cell receptors could reveal signatures of past pathogen exposure. In a later analysis, previously published TCR beta repertoires from 666 donors were re-analyzed and high-resolution HLA genotyping was added so that TCR occurrence patterns could be studied.

What the authors observed across the whole study: In a later genetic analysis, a missense DCLRE1C variant was associated with V-gene and J-gene trimming of TCR beta chains, and the association was replicated in an independent cohort. Sequencing depth was assumed to be roughly uniform across donors in the presence/absence analyses, though that assumption may not hold. Immune exposure information for the cohort was limited to CMV serostatus. A later analysis found that most CMV-associated TCR beta chains appeared HLA-restricted, with HLA associations seemingly driven largely by CMV exposure. A further reported finding was that TCR beta sequences accurately predicted the HLA-A and HLA-B alleles for most subjects in the first cohort. Because some donors lacked HLA typing at each locus, the association tests relied only on the typed subset. Compared with equally common non-associated chains, HLA-associated TCR beta chains in a later analysis were more clonally expanded and had lower generation probabilities. A later analysis associated 15,000 to 20,000 TCR beta sequences with specific HLA alleles at a false discovery rate of 0.05. A cluster of highly shared sequence variants was judged likely to be a technical artifact of the sequencing pipeline. Correlated functional status among segregating V segments might reflect linkage disequilibrium, but an unknown experimental factor could not be ruled out. In an earlier analysis of some 500 of the donors, most TCR beta V segments appeared in productive rearrangements about 90% or about 30% of the time, broadly matching IMGT annotations. The earlier analysis of almost 600 of the donors excluded 15 to 20 rarely observed V segments, including chromosome 9 orphons, because counts were too low. The study listed approximately 160 TCR beta chains as associated with cytomegalovirus. Cytomegalovirus status was reported to be diagnosed by the classifier with high specificity and sensitivity in both the original and validation cohorts. Assigning TCR associations to individual alleles was difficult when HLA alleles, especially DR and DQ, strongly co-occurred. In a later genetic analysis, fewer N-insertions in productive TCRs were reported among donors in an Asian-associated ancestry cluster than the roughly 670-donor mean. According to a later analysis, TCR association rates differed among HLA loci, with DRB1 alleles showing the most associated TCRs and HLA-C alleles showing the fewest. According to the authors, the approach could potentially be generalized to other disease states and immunological phenotypes. This cohort had only TCR beta chains sequenced, and the lack of alpha or paired-chain data limited which features could be detected. Some IMGT-functional V segments, including TRBV6-2 and TRBV6-3, could not be distinguished by the 87-base-pair reads and were therefore excluded. According to a later analysis, parvovirus B19, influenza, CMV and Epstein-Barr virus appeared linked to several top co-occurrence clusters. While some public TCRs were present in many individuals, most TCR sequences turned up only very rarely across donors. A few of the identified cytomegalovirus-associated TCR beta chains were confirmed in vitro to be specific for cytomegalovirus antigens.

Library preparation employed the immunoSEQ multiplex PCR assay. A mixture of 60 forward primers for TCR Vbeta segments and 13 reverse primers for TCR Jbeta segments was used in the multiplex PCR. The CDR3 region of rearranged TCR beta genes was amplified from genomic DNA by a multiplex PCR assay. The amplified TCR beta libraries were sequenced on the Illumina HiSeq System as 87-base-pair reads. The authors' pipeline ran thus. A later analysis counted about 76 million unique TCR beta chains across the 666 repertoires, and 10 million to 11 million of these chains were shared by at least two donors. Raw reads were error-corrected and collapsed into unique sequences with a nearest-neighbor algorithm that merged closely related sequences to remove PCR and sequencing errors. V, D and J gene segments were assigned by aligning CDR3 sequences to IMGT reference sequences. For a sequence to be retained, a match of at least six nucleotides was required to both a V gene segment and a J gene segment. Rearrangements were classified as productive when the CDR3 lacked stop codons and remained in frame with V and J, and all other rearrangements were classified as non-productive. CDR3 was defined according to IMGT convention as the region running from the second conserved V-encoded cysteine to the conserved J-encoded phenylalanine. The earlier analysis of about 620 of the donors excluded sequences that lacked an unambiguous match to a single V gene segment. In an earlier analysis of more than 500 of the donors, a V segment was called functional when productive rearrangements were above 56.7%, and segregating when the standard deviation between donors exceeded 5%. A statistical classification framework was built for diagnosing cytomegalovirus status from the catalog of TCR beta chain sequences. A later analysis assigned V and J genes by comparing TCR nucleotide sequences with IMGT/GENE-DB human TR gene sequences. A later analysis assigned CDR3 sequences and most-parsimonious VDJ recombination scenarios with the TCRdist pipeline. In a later analysis, each TCR beta chain was defined by its CDR3 amino acid sequence together with its V-gene family, and reads without a unique V-gene family were excluded. A later analysis removed roughly 590 highly shared, low-generation-probability nucleotide sequences to deal with suspected cross-contamination and a sequencing artifact. A later analysis calculated a clonal expansion index for each public chain from normalized within-repertoire ranks of inferred template counts. In a later analysis, generation probabilities were computed with a VDJ recombination model fitted to out-of-frame rearrangements, and the resulting probabilities were checked against IGoR. A later analysis scored TCR-TCR, TCR-HLA and TCR-CMV co-occurrence with hypergeometric tests, applying a repertoire-size bias correction to TCR pairs. A later analysis estimated false discovery rates by permuting HLA or CMV assignments 20 times. In a later analysis, co-occurring TCRs were grouped using DBSCAN, and TCRdist sequence similarity was added for clustering within HLA-allele-positive subsets. Co-occurrence clustering excluded repertoires with fewer than 30,000 or more than 120,000 public chains, plus five with anomalous nucleotide sharing. Entries here come from immuneACCESS through TCRdb and include only in-frame sequences with V and J called. Some clones fail to appear in such tables; in the studies checked, an unresolved V gene covers under half of the shortfall, and the cause of the remainder is unknown. Clonal size and the V and J genes are those of that table, whereas D and trimming came from the DNA. This sample lists around 150,000 clones; 80% to 90% were detected once. The ten largest clones add up to 6.4% of the sample.

The cohort was made up of approximately 700 healthy bone marrow donors. At the time of sampling, every cohort member was nominally healthy, though immune exposures that went unrecorded were likely present. The donor tested CMV seropositive and was one of the 289 seropositive cohort members. Every donor gave a peripheral blood sample, and the peripheral blood mononuclear cells from that sample were used for TCR beta sequencing. Genomic DNA was extracted from the blood cell samples with the Qiagen DNeasy Blood Extraction Kit. As concerns this clone: Its antigen has not been determined. Base qualities were left out, and no much larger clone turns up one base away.

The CDR1 and CDR2 encoded by the germline V gene are MGHRA and YSYEKL. The CDR3 runs 16 amino acids, cysteine and phenylalanine included. This entry keeps only the CDR3 DNA: 48 bases, framed from base 1. After removal of 4 bases from V and 6 bases from J, the junction retains 4 bases not matched to a gene. This chain joins TRBV4-1 to TRBJ2-2, and TRBD2 aligns with 14 junction nucleotides. The sequenced sample consisted of PBMCs. The sequence was obtained from a man over 45 in good health and CMV-seropositive. The base sequence is TGCGCCAGCAGCCGGACTAGCGGGGGGTGGCCCGGGGAGCTGTTTTTT. Its amino acids are CASSRTSGGWPGELFF.